This T cell receptor beta chain was captured by sequencing in a study of naive and memory T cell subsets. Two oligonucleotides, mixed equimolar, formed the beta constant-region primer covering TRBC1 and TRBC2. The ligated cDNA underwent four PCR rounds using SP2 and nested alpha and beta constant-region primers. Each CDR3 protein gets one entry after TCRdb re-called the UMI-ligation and nested PCR reads with MiXCR. The sample includes about 140,000 distinct CDR3 sequences, about a fifth of them seen just once. With respect to this clonotype: The antigen is unknown.

Germline loops: CDR1 LGHNA, CDR2 YSLEER. The CDR3 sequence is 20 residues long. The J segment lost 2 bases and the V segment lost 0 bases, leaving 16 bases of the junction unmatched. CD4+ T cell IFNgamma after overnight CMV lysate exposure gave donor CMV status. The study, taken as a whole, reports: Clonotypes are single alpha or beta chains, not paired receptors. A few larger clonotypes appeared in naive repertoires, especially CD8, possibly memory cells re-expressing CD45RA. In naive cells, over 95% of TCR sequences were seen only once.

What was sequenced was naive CD8+ T cells from blood. The receptor's source is a human donor in good health. This sequence joins TRBV4-3 and TRBJ2-7, with 10 bases that match TRBD2. The CDR3 sequence is CASSQDLILAGPPGAYEQYF. CDR3 nucleotides: TGCGCCAGCAGCCAAGATCTAATACTAGCGGGGCCGCCGGGTGCCTACGAGCAGTACTTC.